These 7 T cell receptor beta chains were all obtained from the same sample, sequenced in a study of blood T cells in healthy people across ages. Through a sample-barcoded 5' primer and a J-beta primer mix, a second PCR was run for about 6 to 11 cycles. TCRdb recomputed calls from the 5' RACE reads with MiXCR, one row per CDR3 protein. The data contain some 1,500,000 distinct CDR3 sequences, approximately 39% of them seen just once; the ten biggest clones take up over 3.5%. Sequencing was performed on blood. The source is a woman between 18 and 29 years old in good health.

This clonotype was seen only once. The J gene is TRBJ2-2, the V gene TRBV6-4, with a weak D call TRBD1 (5 bases). This CDR3 contains 16 residues. Trimming stripped 4 bases from V and 1 base from J, with 13 bases between. Per germline, CDR1 MRHNA and CDR2 SNTAGT. The DNA for the CDR3 is TGTGCCAGCAGTGCCGATTGGCAGGGGAACACCGGGGAGCTGTTTTTT. Its translation is CASSADWQGNTGELFF.

This clonotype was seen only a few times. The CDR3 loop is CASIIGTGTATEAFF. CDR3 nucleotide sequence: TGTGCCAGCATAATAGGGACAGGGACAGCCACTGAAGCTTTCTTT. This sequence joins TRBV2 and TRBJ1-1, with 9 positions matching TRBD1. The CDR3 extends over 15 amino acids. Trimming removed 7 bases from V and 4 bases from J; junction bases left unmatched: 10. The germline V gene encodes CDR1 SNHLY and CDR2 FYNNEI.

This clonotype turned up a few times. This chain joins TRBV7-9 and TRBJ2-1, with D tentatively TRBD2 (5 bases). The CDR3 runs 17 residues. The ends were cut back, 0 bases at V and 0 bases at J, with 12 bases in the middle. CDR1 and CDR2 (germline): SEHNR, FQNEAQ (reference sequence). In DNA, the CDR3 is TGTGCCAGCAGCTTAGCGGCTAGCAGGAGCTCCTACAATGAGCAGTTCTTC. The encoded protein is CASSLAASRSSYNEQFF.

The chain combines TRBV11-2 with TRBJ2-1, with 12 bases lining up with TRBD2. Germline CDR1 SGHAT, CDR2 FQNNGV. This CDR3 has 16 amino acids. V lost 6 bases and J lost 4; bases outside the gene matches: 7. The CDR3 sequence is CASRGTLAGGYNEQFF. The CDR3 bases are TGTGCCAGCAGGGGCACACTAGCGGGAGGTTACAATGAGCAGTTCTTC.

In this sample, this clonotype turned up a few times. V and J are TRBV6-5 and TRBJ2-3; D gene ambiguous. From germline, CDR1 is MNHEY and CDR2 SVGAGI. The CDR3 is 16 amino acids. The ends were cut back, 6 bases at V and 1 base at J, with 17 bases in the middle. CDR3 loop: CASSPRFWPGTDTQYF. CDR3 DNA: TGTGCCAGCAGCCCTAGATTCTGGCCCGGCACAGATACGCAGTATTTT.

V and J are TRBV27 and TRBJ1-1; TRBD1 matches at 7 bases. CDR3 length: 10 amino acids. Germline CDR1 is MNHEY and CDR2 is SMNVEV (reference sequence). The J segment lost 10 bases and the V segment lost 8 bases, leaving 4 bases of the junction unmatched. This CDR3 is CASRTGGAFF. The CDR3 DNA reads TGTGCCAGCCGGACAGGAGGAGCTTTCTTT.

The V and J genes are TRBV6-2 or TRBV6-3 and TRBJ2-4; 10 nucleotides agree with TRBD2. V was pared by 7 bases and J by 6 bases, with 6 bases of the junction left unmatched. Germline V CDR1 and CDR2: MNHEY, SVGEGT. The CDR3 is made up of 14 amino acids. The CDR3 here is CASKLAGERNIQYF. In DNA, the CDR3 is TGTGCCAGCAAGCTAGCGGGAGAAAGAAACATTCAGTACTTC.